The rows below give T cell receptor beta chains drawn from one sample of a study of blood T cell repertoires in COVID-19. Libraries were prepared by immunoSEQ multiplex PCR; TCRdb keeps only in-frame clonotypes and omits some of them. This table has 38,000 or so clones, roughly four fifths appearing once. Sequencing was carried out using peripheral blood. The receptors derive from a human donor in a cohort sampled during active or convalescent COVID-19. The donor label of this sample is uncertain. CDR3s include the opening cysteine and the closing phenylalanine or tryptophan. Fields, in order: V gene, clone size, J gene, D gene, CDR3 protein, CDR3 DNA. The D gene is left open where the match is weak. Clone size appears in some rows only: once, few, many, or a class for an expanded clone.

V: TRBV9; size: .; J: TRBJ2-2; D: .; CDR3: CASSVTGGQGELFF; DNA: TGTGCCAGCAGCGTAACTGGGGGCCAGGGGGAGCTGTTTTTT
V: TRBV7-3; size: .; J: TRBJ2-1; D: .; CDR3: CASSLTRDNEQFF; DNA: TGTGCCAGCAGCTTGACTAGGGACAATGAGCAGTTCTTC
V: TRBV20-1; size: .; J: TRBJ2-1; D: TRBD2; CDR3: CSASPGLGYNEQFF; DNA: TGCAGTGCTAGTCCGGGACTAGGATACAATGAGCAGTTCTTC
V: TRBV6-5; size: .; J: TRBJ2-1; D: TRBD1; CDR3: CASRETGGDEQFF; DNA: TGTGCCAGCAGGGAGACAGGGGGCGATGAGCAGTTCTTC
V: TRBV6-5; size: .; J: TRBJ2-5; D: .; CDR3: CASSYSGGKGETQYF; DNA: TGTGCCAGCAGTTACTCCGGCGGGAAGGGGGAGACCCAGTACTTC
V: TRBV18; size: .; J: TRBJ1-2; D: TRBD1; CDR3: CASSLGTAAFYGYTF; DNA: TGTGCCAGCTCACTAGGGACAGCAGCATTCTATGGCTACACCTTC
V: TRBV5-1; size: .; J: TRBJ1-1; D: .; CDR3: CASSLLEGNTEAFF; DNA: TGCGCCAGCAGCTTGTTAGAGGGGAACACTGAAGCTTTCTTT
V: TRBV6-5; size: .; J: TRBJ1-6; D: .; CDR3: CASGAGDGVSSPLHF; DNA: TGTGCCAGCGGGGCGGGGGACGGAGTTAGTTCACCCCTCCACTTT
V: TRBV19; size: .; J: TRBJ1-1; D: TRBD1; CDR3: CASWDRRLNTEAFF; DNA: TGTGCCAGTTGGGACAGGAGGTTGAACACTGAAGCTTTCTTT
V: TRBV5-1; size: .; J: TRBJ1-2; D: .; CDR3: CASSLTVEQANGYTF; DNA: TGCGCCAGCAGCTTAACGGTAGAGCAGGCCAATGGCTACACCTTC
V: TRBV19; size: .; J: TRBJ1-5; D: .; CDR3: CASSAIEPQHF; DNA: TGTGCCAGTAGCGCGATTGAGCCCCAGCATTTT
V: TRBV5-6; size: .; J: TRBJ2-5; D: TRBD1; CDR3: CASSLTGGQETQYF; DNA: TGTGCCAGCAGCTTAACAGGGGGTCAAGAGACCCAGTACTTC
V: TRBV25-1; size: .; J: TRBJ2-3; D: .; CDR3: CASSARSSTDTQYF; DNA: TGTGCCAGCAGTGCGCGTAGCTCCACAGATACGCAGTATTTT
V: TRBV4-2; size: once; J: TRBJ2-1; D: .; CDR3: CASSQDRHREQFF; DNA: TGTGCCAGCAGCCAAGACCGACACCGAGAGCAGTTCTTC
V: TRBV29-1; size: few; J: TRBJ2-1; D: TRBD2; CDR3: CSVERSGSEQFF; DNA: TGCAGCGTTGAACGTAGCGGGAGTGAGCAGTTCTTC
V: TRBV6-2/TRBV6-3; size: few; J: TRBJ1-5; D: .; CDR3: CASSYGGRGNQPQHF; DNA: TGTGCCAGCAGTTACGGCGGCAGAGGGAATCAGCCCCAGCATTTT
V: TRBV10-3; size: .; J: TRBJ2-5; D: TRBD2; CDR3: CAISTLAGKETQYF; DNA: TGTGCCATCAGTACCCTAGCGGGAAAAGAGACCCAGTACTTC
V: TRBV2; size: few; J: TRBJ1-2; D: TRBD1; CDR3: CASSEAPGQGRYTF; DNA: TGTGCCAGCAGTGAAGCGCCGGGACAGGGACGGTATACCTTC
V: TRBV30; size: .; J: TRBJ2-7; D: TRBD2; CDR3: CAWSPGTSGIGHEQYF; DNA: TGTGCCTGGAGTCCCGGGACTAGCGGGATAGGCCACGAGCAGTACTTC
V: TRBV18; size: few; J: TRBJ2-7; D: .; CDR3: CASSWDIDYEQYF; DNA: TGTGCCAGCTCATGGGACATCGACTACGAGCAGTACTTC
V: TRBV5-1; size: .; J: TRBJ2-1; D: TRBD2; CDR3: CASSLGTSGVNEQFF; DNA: TGCGCCAGCAGCCTTGGGACTAGCGGGGTCAATGAGCAGTTCTTC
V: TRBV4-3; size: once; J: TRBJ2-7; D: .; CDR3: CASSPWVGSGYEQYF; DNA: TGCGCCAGCAGCCCGTGGGTGGGGAGTGGGTACGAGCAGTACTTC
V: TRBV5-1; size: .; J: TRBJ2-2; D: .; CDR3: CASSPRRGSTGELFF; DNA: TGCGCCAGCAGCCCCCGCCGCGGTAGCACCGGGGAGCTGTTTTTT
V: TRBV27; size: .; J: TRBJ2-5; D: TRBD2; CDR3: CASRYQGYGRASETQYF; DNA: TGTGCCAGCAGATATCAAGGGTACGGGAGGGCGTCGGAGACCCAGTACTTC
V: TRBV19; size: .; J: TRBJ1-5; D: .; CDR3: CASSISVDQPQHF; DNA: TGTGCCAGTAGTATAAGCGTAGATCAGCCCCAGCATTTT
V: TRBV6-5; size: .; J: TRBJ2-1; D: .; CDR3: CASSYSLGGLGEQFF; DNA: TGTGCCAGCAGTTACTCGTTAGGAGGACTGGGTGAGCAGTTCTTC
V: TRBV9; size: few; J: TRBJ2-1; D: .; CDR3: CASSPLVRQTYNEQFF; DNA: TGTGCCAGCAGCCCCCTCGTGCGGCAGACCTACAATGAGCAGTTCTTC
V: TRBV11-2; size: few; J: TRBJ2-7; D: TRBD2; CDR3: CASSTVRRTSGSSSYEQYF; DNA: TGTGCCAGCAGCACCGTAAGAAGGACTAGCGGGAGTAGCTCCTACGAGCAGTACTTC
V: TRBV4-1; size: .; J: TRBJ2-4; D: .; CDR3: CASSQGAARAKNIQYF; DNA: TGCGCCAGCAGCCAAGGGGCAGCCCGGGCCAAAAACATTCAGTACTTC
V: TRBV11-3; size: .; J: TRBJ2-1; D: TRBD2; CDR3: CASNPSGIAGGAYNEQFF; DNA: TGTGCCAGCAACCCTTCGGGAATAGCGGGAGGCGCCTACAATGAGCAGTTCTTC
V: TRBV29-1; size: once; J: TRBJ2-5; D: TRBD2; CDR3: CSVSGLAAQETQYF; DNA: TGCAGCGTTTCGGGACTAGCGGCTCAAGAGACCCAGTACTTC
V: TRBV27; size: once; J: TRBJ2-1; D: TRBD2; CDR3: CASRGTSGNYNEQFF; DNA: TGTGCCAGCAGGGGGACTAGCGGGAACTACAATGAGCAGTTCTTC
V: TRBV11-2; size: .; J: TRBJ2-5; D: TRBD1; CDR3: CASSLDRRAAGGRETQYF; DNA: TGTGCCAGCAGCTTAGATCGGAGGGCGGCAGGGGGCAGAGAGACCCAGTACTTC
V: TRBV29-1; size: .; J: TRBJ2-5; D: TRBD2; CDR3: CSAAGVETQYF; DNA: TGCAGCGCAGCGGGAGTAGAGACCCAGTACTTC
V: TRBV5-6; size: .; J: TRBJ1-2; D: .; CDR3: CASSLDQFYGYTF; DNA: TGTGCCAGCAGCTTGGACCAGTTCTATGGCTACACCTTC
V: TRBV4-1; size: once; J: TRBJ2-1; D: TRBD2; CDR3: CASSQEGLAGVYEQFF; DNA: TGCGCCAGCAGCCAAGAAGGGCTAGCGGGTGTCTATGAGCAGTTCTTC
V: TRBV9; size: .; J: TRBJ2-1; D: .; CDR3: CASSAYGPEQFF; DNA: TGTGCCAGCAGCGCGTACGGTCCCGAGCAGTTCTTC
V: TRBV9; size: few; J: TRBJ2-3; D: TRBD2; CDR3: CASSPRGRAADTQYF; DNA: TGTGCCAGCAGCCCCCGAGGGAGGGCCGCAGATACGCAGTATTTT
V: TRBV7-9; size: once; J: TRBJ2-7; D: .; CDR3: CATKPSSYEQYF; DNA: TGTGCCACCAAGCCGAGCTCCTACGAGCAGTACTTC
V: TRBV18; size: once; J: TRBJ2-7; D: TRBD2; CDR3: CASSPQLAGVEQYF; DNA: TGTGCCAGCTCACCACAACTAGCGGGAGTCGAGCAGTACTTC
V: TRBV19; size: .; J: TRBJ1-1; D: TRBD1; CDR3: CASSIYGDREAFF; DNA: TGTGCCAGTAGTATATATGGGGACAGGGAAGCTTTCTTT
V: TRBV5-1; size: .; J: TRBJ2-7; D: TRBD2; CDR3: CASSFPQTSGRAYEQYF; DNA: TGCGCCAGCAGCTTCCCACAAACTAGCGGGAGAGCCTACGAGCAGTACTTC
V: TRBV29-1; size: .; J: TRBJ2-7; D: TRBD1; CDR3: CSDRPGQGYEQYF; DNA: TGCAGCGATAGGCCGGGACAGGGATACGAGCAGTACTTC